A selection of T cell receptor beta chains follows, all from one sample in a study of T cell changes during pregnancy in multiple sclerosis. Assay: immunoSEQ multiplex PCR; the TCRdb copy retains only in-frame clones and omits some. The sample lists tens of thousands of clones, about 92% occurring once. Sequences were derived from peripheral blood, sampled in the third trimester of pregnancy. These receptors were taken from a female donor in good health, enrolled as a control in a pregnancy study. CDR3s include the opening cysteine and the closing phenylalanine or tryptophan.

V gene	J gene	CDR3 protein
TRBV30	TRBJ2-1	CAWSVQVGSPQFF
TRBV5-6	TRBJ1-1	CASSLYGMVTEAFF
TRBV10-3	TRBJ2-1	CAISDLRDRYNEQFF
TRBV29-1	TRBJ1-1	CSVVRGRSTEAFF
TRBV30	TRBJ2-7	CAWSRQGYEQYF
TRBV2	TRBJ2-3	CASSESVSTDTQYF
TRBV12-5	TRBJ1-2	CASGLDRGRDGYTF
TRBV13	TRBJ2-1	CASSRTGYNEQFF
TRBV14	TRBJ2-6	CASSHPSGVGANVLTF
TRBV30	TRBJ1-6	CAWTPAGANYSPLHF
TRBV7-2	TRBJ2-7	CASSLGGGPTSYEQYF
TRBV5-1	TRBJ1-2	CASSFGEVGQDPYGYTF
TRBV10-3	TRBJ2-7	CAISESQGGIYEQYF
TRBV27	TRBJ2-5	CASSLSPGLAGTGETQYF
TRBV19	TRBJ1-1	CASSIAENTEAFF
TRBV19	TRBJ2-1	CASSLRRGNRRNEQFF
TRBV6-5	TRBJ1-1	CASSWQQGVGEAFF
TRBV29-1	TRBJ2-1	CSVAHMGTGNYNEQFF